These 6 T cell receptor beta chains share one sample of origin, sequenced in a study of early T cells in non-severe SARS-CoV-2 infection. TCRdb re-called the 5' RACE reads through MiXCR, storing one row per CDR3 protein. This table has tens of thousands of distinct CDR3 sequences, more than 8.5% appearing once. Sequencing used whole blood. The source of these receptors is an adult who was a healthcare worker with PCR-confirmed SARS-CoV-2 infection or an uninfected control (not recorded which).

This clonotype has more than one count but fewer than ten. The rearrangement links TRBV27 to TRBJ2-1, with D possibly matching TRBD2 (5 bases). Trimming took 3 bases from V and 10 from J, leaving 13 bases between them. Germline V lookup: CDR1 MNHEY, CDR2 SMNVEV (reference sequence). This CDR3 is built from 13 residues. The CDR3 nucleotides read TGTGCCAGCAGTTTTGGAGACGGGATCGAGCAGTTCTTC. As protein: CASSFGDGIEQFF.

The table lists this clonotype with a few counts. CDR3 DNA: TGTGCCAGTAGTATAGGGGGCAGCGGCTCTGGGGCCAACGTCCTGACTTTC. Translating it yields CASSIGGSGSGANVLTF. The rearrangement joins TRBV19 to TRBJ2-6; D is possibly TRBD1 or TRBD2 (5 bases each). V was cut by 1 base and J by 0 bases, with 10 bases left in between. Germline V lookup: CDR1 LNHDA, CDR2 SQIVND (reference sequence). This CDR3 contains 17 residues.

Judged by abundance, this clonotype is medium-sized (0.01 to 0.1%). J is TRBJ2-5 and V is TRBV10-3, with 7 bases aligning to TRBD1. Germline CDR1 and CDR2: ENHRY and SYGVKD. The CDR3 extends over 16 amino acids. Trimming at V came to 0 bases and at J to 5 bases, leaving 9 bases not matched to a gene. This CDR3 is CAISESETGSLETQYF. The CDR3 DNA reads as TGTGCCATCAGTGAGTCGGAGACAGGGTCATTGGAGACCCAGTACTTC.

This clonotype was picked up a small number of times. The V and J genes are TRBV11-2 and TRBJ2-3; D remains ambiguous. V lost 1 base, J lost 6 bases, and 5 bases lay in between. Germline CDR1 and CDR2: SGHAT and FQNNGV. This CDR3 comprises 12 residues. CDR3 bases: TGTGCCAGCAGCTTAGTGGTGGATACGCAGTATTTT. It is translated as CASSLVVDTQYF.

A remark on this clonotype: Possible read error: a much larger clone is one base away. The J gene is TRBJ2-1, the V gene TRBV20-1; the D gene is possibly TRBD2 (5 bases). The CDR3 is 14 amino acids. From germline, CDR1 is DFQATT and CDR2 SNEGSKA (reference sequence). CDR3 protein: CSARDWRNYNELFF. CDR3 bases: TGCAGTGCTAGAGATTGGAGGAACTACAATGAGCTGTTCTTC.

The V and J genes are TRBV3-1 and TRBJ2-5; D call uncertain. Trimming pared 0 bases from V and 7 bases from J, leaving 6 bases between. This CDR3 comprises 12 residues. Germline CDR1 reads LGHDT; CDR2 reads YNNKEL (reference sequence). DNA of the CDR3: TGTGCCAGCAGCCAAGATGCGCGGACCCAGTACTTC. Protein sequence: CASSQDARTQYF.